Included here is one TCR beta chain sequence, with context. What it recognizes is unknown. This clone may be a read error of a much larger clone one base away. The V gene's germline CDR1 is SNHLY and CDR2 FYNNEI. The CDR3 totals 11 residues. These data are taken from a study of T cell repertoires in cytomegalovirus infection. Study information: Public TCR beta signatures were indicative of both CMV infection and a matching HLA type. Study-wide points: Cumulated frequencies of public TCR beta families served to identify carriers of CMV plus the relevant HLA. HLA-C-restricted CMV-specific TCR beta clonotypes prevailed in the ex vivo response.

TCRdb used MiXCR to reprocess the reads, holding one entry per CDR3 protein. There are roughly 800,000 distinct CDR3 sequences in the sample; about 29% occur only once, and approximately 14% lies in the top ten. The material sequenced was cultured CD8+ T cells from PBMCs, taken from culture after CMV antigen stimulation. This chain connects TRBV2 to TRBJ2-1; D not resolved. The clonotype was recovered from a human donor in good health (CMV status not recorded). Some clones in this sample may be carry-over from other donors' samples. The CDR3 nucleotides read TGTGCCAGCAGTGTGTACACTGAGCAGTTCTTC. This encodes CASSVYTEQFF. The variable domain in full, with the rest retrieved from reference TRBV2 and TRBJ2-1, is EPEVTQTPSHQVTQMGQEVILRCVPISNHLYFYWYRQILGQKVEFLVSFYNNEISEKSEIFDDQFSVERPDGSNFTLKIRSTKLEDSAMYFCASSVYTEQFFGPGTRLTVL.